The 23 T cell receptor beta chains reported below all come from one sample, sequenced in a study of T cell responses to AZD1222 COVID-19 vaccine. Generated by immunoSEQ multiplex PCR, the TCRdb table keeps only in-frame clones and is missing some. The table has some 90,000 clones, 70% to 90% seen once. The sample was peripheral blood, taken on day 0 of AZD1222 vaccination. The receptors stem from an adult in good health.

V gene TRBV18 combines with J gene TRBJ1-1; no reliable D call. This CDR3 region has 14 residues. Germline CDR1 KGHSH, CDR2 LQKENI. With 1 base removed from V and 1 base from J, the gap between germline ends came to 7 bases. The chain's CDR3 is CASSPLGGNTEAFF. The CDR3, as DNA: TGTGCCAGCTCACCACTAGGAGGGAACACTGAAGCTTTCTTT.

This rearrangement joins TRBV18 to TRBJ1-5; unclear D gene. Trimming removed 1 base from V and 3 bases from J, with 7 bases in between. The CDR3 totals 14 residues. Germline CDR1 KGHSH, CDR2 LQKENI. CDR3 amino acids: CASSPQPSNQPQHF. As DNA, the CDR3 is TGTGCCAGCTCACCACAGCCTTCCAATCAGCCCCAGCATTTT.

This clone has only one observation. J is TRBJ1-1 and V is TRBV6-6; no clear D. This CDR3 has 13 residues. The V end was cut by 6 bases, the J end by 10 bases, with 18 bases between. Germline CDR1 MNHNY, CDR2 SVGAGI (reference sequence). The CDR3 here is CASSDGPSERAFF. For the CDR3, the DNA is TGTGCCAGCAGCGACGGCCCGAGTGAAAGAGCTTTCTTT.

V gene TRBV7-2 combines with J gene TRBJ2-6, with 8 nucleotides matching TRBD2. In germline, CDR1 is SGHTA, CDR2 FQGNSA. This CDR3 has 18 residues. Trimming cost V 5 bases and J 0 bases; bases outside gene matches: 9. DNA for the CDR3: TGTGCCAGCAGCACAAACCTAGCGGGCCACTCTGGGGCCAACGTCCTGACTTTC. Its translation is CASSTNLAGHSGANVLTF.

This chain joins TRBV6-6 and TRBJ1-1; 8 nucleotides line up with TRBD1. Germline V gives CDR1 MNHNY, CDR2 SVGAGI (reference sequence). This CDR3 contains 15 residues. V gave up 7 bases and J gave up 5 bases; unmatched junction bases: 12. The DNA of the CDR3 is TGTGCCAGCAACCCCTCCGGGACAGGCGGTACTGAAGCTTTCTTT. Translation gives CASNPSGTGGTEAFF.

The CDR3 DNA follows: TGTGCCAGCAGCTACGGACTAGCGGGAGGGCTTGGCGGAAACATTCAGTACTTC. Amino acids: CASSYGLAGGLGGNIQYF. J is TRBJ2-4 and V is TRBV5-8; 15 nucleotides agree with TRBD2. V was clipped by 3 bases and J by 6 bases; unmatched bases: 10. The CDR3 length is 18 residues. Germline CDR1 SGHTS, CDR2 YDEGEE. The full variable domain, rest sourced from reference TRBV5-8 and TRBJ2-4, is EAGVTQSPTHLIKTRGQQATLRCSPISGHTSVYWYQQALGLGLQFLLWYDEGEERNRGNFPPRFSGRQFPNYSSELNVNALELEDSALYLCASSYGLAGGLGGNIQYFGAGTRLSVL.

The chain combines TRBV20-1 with TRBJ1-2; 7 bases are shared with TRBD1. The germline CDR1 and CDR2 sequences are DFQATT and SNEGSKA (reference sequence). The CDR3 has 13 residues. V lost 3 bases and J lost 3; bases outside the gene matches: 4. CDR3 amino acids: CSASGQDDYGYTF. The CDR3 nucleotides are TGCAGTGCTAGTGGACAGGATGACTATGGCTACACCTTC.

This chain uses TRBV6-5 with TRBJ1-1; TRBD1 might be the D (6 bases). Per the germline V gene, CDR1 is MNHEY and CDR2 is SVGAGI. The V and J ends lost 2 bases and 6 bases respectively, with 19 bases between them. The CDR3 has 16 residues. The CDR3 loop reads CASSYPTSSGDAEAFF. The CDR3 bases are TGTGCCAGCAGTTACCCCACTTCCTCAGGGGACGCTGAAGCTTTCTTT.

This clone was observed once. The CDR3 loop is CASSLEENQPQHF. The CDR3 DNA follows: TGTGCCAGCAGCTTGGAGGAAAATCAGCCCCAGCATTTT. The chain employs TRBV7-2 and TRBJ1-5; D ambiguous. This CDR3 has 13 amino acids. In germline, CDR1 is SGHTA, CDR2 FQGNSA. V was cut by 3 bases and J by 4 bases, with 7 bases left in between.

V is TRBV5-1 and J is TRBJ1-2; D unresolved. Germline V gene lookup returns CDR1 SGHRS and CDR2 YFSETQ. The V end lost 5 bases, the J end lost 3 bases, and 11 bases lay between the germline ends. There are 13 residues in the CDR3. CDR3 sequence: CASSKDSDYGYTF. The CDR3 bases are TGCGCCAGCAGTAAAGACTCCGACTATGGCTACACCTTC.

This clone showed up just once. The chain combines TRBV5-4 with TRBJ2-3; maybe TRBD1 (6 bases). The V end lost 10 bases, the J end lost 0 bases, and 21 bases lay between the germline ends. There are 16 residues in the CDR3. Germline-derived CDR1 and CDR2 are SGHNT and YYREEE (reference sequence). For the CDR3, the DNA is TGTGCCTCCGAGAATGCCGGGACACCTAGCACAGATACGCAGTATTTT. This gives the protein CASENAGTPSTDTQYF.

The chain uses TRBV5-5 and TRBJ1-4; tentative D call: TRBD1 (5 bases). V was trimmed by 0 bases and J by 7 bases, leaving 10 bases between them. The germline CDR1 and CDR2 sequences are SGHKS and YYEKEE (reference sequence). There are 14 residues in the CDR3. CDR3 amino acids: CASSLGSGGEKLFF. CDR3 coding DNA: TGTGCCAGCAGCTTGGGCAGCGGGGGTGAAAAACTGTTTTTT. The full variable domain, in which reference TRBV5-5 and TRBJ1-4 provide the parts outside the CDR3, is DAGVTQSPTHLIKTRGQQVTLRCSPISGHKSVSWYQQVLGQGPQFIFQYYEKEERGRGNFPDRFSARQFPNYSSELNVNALLLGDSALYLCASSLGSGGEKLFFGSGTQLSVL.

CDR3 region: CASSRTSGVPTQYF. Here the CDR3 DNA reads TGCGCCAGCAGCCGGACCTCCGGGGTGCCGACCCAGTACTTC. The chain joins TRBV5-1 to TRBJ2-5, with D tentatively TRBD2 (5 bases). CDR1 SGHRS and CDR2 YFSETQ come from the germline V gene. V was shortened by 4 bases and J by 7 bases, with 17 bases between the two germline ends. The CDR3 length is 14 residues. The full variable domain, completed using reference TRBV5-1 and TRBJ2-5, is KAGVTQTPRYLIKTRGQQVTLSCSPISGHRSVSWYQQTPGQGLQFLFEYFSETQRNKGNFPGRFSGRQFSNSRSEMNVSTLELGDSALYLCASSRTSGVPTQYFGPGTRLLVL.

This clone was counted once. This chain uses TRBV7-8 with TRBJ2-5; weak D call: TRBD2 (6 bases). Germline assignment: CDR1 SGHVS and CDR2 FQNEAQ. The germline V and J ends were trimmed by 1 base and 9 bases, with 21 bases remaining between them. The CDR3 covers 16 residues. The CDR3 DNA follows: TGTGCCAGCAGCTTAGGGGCGTCTAGCGCCTCCATGGCCCAGTACTTC. Encoded protein: CASSLGASSASMAQYF. Supplemented by reference TRBV7-8 and TRBJ2-5, the full variable domain reads GAGVSQSPRYKVAKRGQDVALRCDPISGHVSLFWYQQALGQGPEFLTYFQNEAQLDKSGLPSDRFFAERPEGSVSTLKIQRTQQEDSAVYLCASSLGASSASMAQYFGPGTRLLVL.

The chain links TRBV4-2 to TRBJ1-3, with D possibly matching TRBD1 (5 bases). Trimming shortened V by 2 bases and J by 4 bases, and 6 bases separated the two germline ends. Germline CDR1 LGHNA, CDR2 YNFKEQ. This CDR3 is built from 13 residues. CDR3: CASSQQGGNTIYF. For the CDR3, the DNA is TGTGCCAGCAGCCAACAGGGCGGAAACACCATATATTTT.

The V and J genes are TRBV5-1 and TRBJ2-5, with TRBD2 matching over 8 bases. Germline V lookup: CDR1 SGHRS, CDR2 YFSETQ. Trimming cost V 2 bases and J 4 bases; bases outside gene matches: 4. The CDR3 extends over 14 amino acids. For the CDR3, the DNA is TGCGCCAGCAGCTTTCGAGCGGGAGTAGAGACCCAGTACTTC. This sequence encodes CASSFRAGVETQYF.

This clone was seen a single time. The chain combines TRBV3-1 (or the pseudogene TRBV3-2) with TRBJ1-4, with unresolved D. V lost 11 bases to trimming and J lost 14 bases, with 15 bases between them. Germline V gives CDR1 LGHDT, CDR2 YNNKEL (reference sequence). CDR3 size: 10 residues. The CDR3 region is CACEPRVLFF. The CDR3 coding sequence is TGTGCCTGTGAACCCCGGGTCCTGTTTTTT.

This chain uses TRBV7-2 with TRBJ1-2; weak D call: TRBD1 (5 bases). Looked up from germline, CDR1 is SGHTA and CDR2 is FQGNSA. The CDR3 has 12 amino acids. V was trimmed by 3 bases and J by 6 bases, leaving 8 bases between them. The CDR3 loop is CASSFRGDGYTF. The DNA of the CDR3 is TGTGCCAGCAGCTTCCGGGGCGATGGCTACACCTTC.

The chain links TRBV6-6 to TRBJ2-1; a possible D gene is TRBD2 (6 bases). This CDR3 region has 13 residues. V lost 10 bases to trimming and J lost 4 bases, with 14 bases between them. The germline V gene has CDR1 MNHNY and CDR2 SVGAGI (reference sequence). The CDR3 region is CATGASVYNEQFF. The CDR3 nucleotides are TGTGCCACAGGAGCTAGCGTTTACAATGAGCAGTTCTTC.

The chain has TRBV5-3 and TRBJ1-6; D is perhaps TRBD1 (6 bases). TRBV5-3 is marked as an open reading frame, function uncertain. The CDR3 is 17 amino acids. The V and J ends lost 1 base and 7 bases respectively, with 18 bases between them. The CDR3 spells CARSLLRGSGANSPLHF. The CDR3 DNA sequence: TGTGCCAGAAGCTTGCTCCGAGGGTCGGGGGCCAATTCACCCCTCCACTTT.

The rearrangement links TRBV6-2 or TRBV6-3 to TRBJ1-1, with 7 bases fitting TRBD1. This CDR3 contains 12 residues. V lost 5 bases and J lost 8; bases outside the gene matches: 5. In germline, CDR1 is MNHEY, CDR2 SVGEGT. The CDR3 sequence is CASSKGTAEAFF. The CDR3 DNA reads as TGTGCCAGCAGTAAAGGGACAGCCGAAGCTTTCTTT.

V and J are TRBV6-5 and TRBJ2-1, with a weak D call TRBD2 (6 bases). Germline CDR1 MNHEY, CDR2 SVGAGI. This CDR3 spans 15 amino acids. V was pared by 0 bases and J by 5 bases, with 11 bases between. The CDR3 nucleotides are TGTGCCAGCAGTTACTCACGGCGGGACCACAATGAGCAGTTCTTC. It specifies CASSYSRRDHNEQFF.

The chain links TRBV7-6 to TRBJ2-7; no definite D call. The CDR3 consists of 15 residues. Germline CDR1 is SGHVS and CDR2 is FNYEAQ. The V gene lost 0 bases and the J gene lost 3 bases, with 12 bases spanning the gap. CDR3 coding DNA: TGTGCCAGCAGCTTAGCCCTCGCCCCCAACTACGAGCAGTACTTC. It specifies CASSLALAPNYEQYF.